The rows below give T cell receptor beta chains drawn from one sample of a study of cytomegalovirus exposure and HLA in healthy donors. Sequencing used immunoSEQ multiplex PCR; TCRdb keeps in-frame clones, though not all of them. The sample yields approximately 110,000 clones, more than 80% seen once. The sequenced material came from PBMCs. Source of these receptors: a man between 18 and 35 years old in good health and CMV-seronegative. CDR3s include the opening cysteine and the closing phenylalanine or tryptophan. Each record gives: J gene, D gene, clone size, V gene, CDR3 protein, CDR3 DNA. The D gene is left open where the match is weak. A clone size is listed for some rows: how often the clone was seen (once, few, many), or a class if it is expanded.

J: TRBJ1-4; D: .; size: .; V: TRBV7-2; CDR3: CASSLYGRANEKLFF; DNA: TGTGCCAGCAGCTTATATGGGAGGGCTAATGAAAAACTGTTTTTT
J: TRBJ2-2; D: .; size: .; V: TRBV6-5; CDR3: CASSSPGGTNTGELFF; DNA: TGTGCCAGCAGTTCCCCAGGAGGGACGAACACCGGGGAGCTGTTTTTT
J: TRBJ1-1; D: .; size: .; V: TRBV7-6; CDR3: CAGQGNTEAFF; DNA: TGTGCCGGCCAGGGGAACACTGAAGCTTTCTTT
J: TRBJ1-5; D: .; size: .; V: TRBV6-1; CDR3: CASSPQGYQPQHF; DNA: TGTGCCAGCAGTCCCCAGGGGTATCAGCCCCAGCATTTT
J: TRBJ1-2; D: .; size: medium-sized; V: TRBV19; CDR3: CASSIRPGAYINYGYTF; DNA: TGTGCCAGTAGTATTCGTCCAGGGGCGTACATAAACTATGGCTACACCTTC
J: TRBJ2-7; D: .; size: .; V: TRBV30; CDR3: CASTPEQGSSYEQYF; DNA: TGTGCCTCCACCCCGGAACAGGGCAGCTCCTACGAGCAGTACTTC
J: TRBJ2-7; D: .; size: few; V: TRBV4-3; CDR3: CASSQDWQGLREQYF; DNA: TGCGCCAGCAGCCAAGATTGGCAGGGTTTACGGGAGCAGTACTTC
J: TRBJ2-7; D: TRBD1; size: .; V: TRBV12-5; CDR3: CASGSGTAYEQYF; DNA: TGTGCTAGTGGTTCGGGGACAGCCTACGAGCAGTACTTC
J: TRBJ1-1; D: TRBD1; size: .; V: TRBV9; CDR3: CASSNRQGASSTEAFF; DNA: TGTGCCAGCAGTAATAGACAGGGGGCGAGTTCCACTGAAGCTTTCTTT
J: TRBJ2-3; D: .; size: .; V: TRBV11-3; CDR3: CASSPWGALDTQYF; DNA: TGTGCCAGCAGTCCTTGGGGAGCGTTAGATACGCAGTATTTT
J: TRBJ2-1; D: .; size: .; V: TRBV7-2; CDR3: CASSSPYNEQFF; DNA: TGTGCCAGCAGTTCCCCTTACAATGAGCAGTTCTTC
J: TRBJ1-2; D: TRBD1; size: .; V: TRBV9; CDR3: CASSEQGAFNYGYTF; DNA: TGTGCCAGCAGCGAGCAGGGGGCTTTTAACTATGGCTACACCTTC
J: TRBJ2-1; D: TRBD1; size: .; V: TRBV7-9; CDR3: CASSIYRGQGYNEQFF; DNA: TGTGCCAGCAGCATTTACAGGGGGCAGGGCTACAATGAGCAGTTCTTC
J: TRBJ2-7; D: .; size: .; V: TRBV4-3; CDR3: CASSQDAGRGPYEQYF; DNA: TGCGCCAGCAGCCAAGATGCTGGCAGGGGACCCTACGAGCAGTACTTC
J: TRBJ2-1; D: TRBD2; size: .; V: TRBV9; CDR3: CASSQRLAGHNEQFF; DNA: TGTGCCAGCAGCCAGCGACTAGCGGGCCACAATGAGCAGTTCTTC
J: TRBJ2-1; D: TRBD2; size: .; V: TRBV7-9; CDR3: CASSPTTSGMNYNEQFF; DNA: TGTGCCAGCAGCCCAACCACTAGCGGGATGAATTACAATGAGCAGTTCTTC
J: TRBJ2-4; D: .; size: .; V: TRBV6-1; CDR3: CASSEVFTIDIQYF; DNA: TGTGCCAGCAGTGAAGTATTTACTATAGACATTCAGTACTTC
J: TRBJ1-5; D: .; size: .; V: TRBV27; CDR3: CASSFGFSNQPQHF; DNA: TGTGCCAGCAGTTTCGGGTTTAGCAATCAGCCCCAGCATTTT
J: TRBJ2-3; D: TRBD2; size: once; V: TRBV7-9; CDR3: CASSLAPSGPTDTQYF; DNA: TGTGCCAGCAGCTTAGCCCCTAGCGGACCCACAGATACGCAGTATTTT
J: TRBJ2-5; D: .; size: .; V: TRBV5-4; CDR3: CASSSDYQETQYF; DNA: TGTGCCAGCAGCTCGGACTACCAAGAGACCCAGTACTTC
J: TRBJ2-2; D: .; size: .; V: TRBV19; CDR3: CASSIFPVSWELFF; DNA: TGTGCCAGTAGTATATTTCCGGTTAGCTGGGAGCTGTTTTTT
J: TRBJ2-1; D: TRBD2; size: .; V: TRBV18; CDR3: CASSPSTGTRDTNEQFF; DNA: TGTGCCAGCTCACCATCCACCGGGACTAGAGACACCAATGAGCAGTTCTTC
J: TRBJ2-1; D: TRBD2; size: .; V: TRBV28; CDR3: CASSPTSGSSYNEQFF; DNA: TGTGCCAGCAGCCCCACTAGCGGATCCTCCTACAATGAGCAGTTCTTC
J: TRBJ2-5; D: TRBD2; size: .; V: TRBV7-2; CDR3: CASSPPGLAGEETQYF; DNA: TGTGCCAGCAGCCCGCCGGGACTAGCGGGAGAAGAGACCCAGTACTTC